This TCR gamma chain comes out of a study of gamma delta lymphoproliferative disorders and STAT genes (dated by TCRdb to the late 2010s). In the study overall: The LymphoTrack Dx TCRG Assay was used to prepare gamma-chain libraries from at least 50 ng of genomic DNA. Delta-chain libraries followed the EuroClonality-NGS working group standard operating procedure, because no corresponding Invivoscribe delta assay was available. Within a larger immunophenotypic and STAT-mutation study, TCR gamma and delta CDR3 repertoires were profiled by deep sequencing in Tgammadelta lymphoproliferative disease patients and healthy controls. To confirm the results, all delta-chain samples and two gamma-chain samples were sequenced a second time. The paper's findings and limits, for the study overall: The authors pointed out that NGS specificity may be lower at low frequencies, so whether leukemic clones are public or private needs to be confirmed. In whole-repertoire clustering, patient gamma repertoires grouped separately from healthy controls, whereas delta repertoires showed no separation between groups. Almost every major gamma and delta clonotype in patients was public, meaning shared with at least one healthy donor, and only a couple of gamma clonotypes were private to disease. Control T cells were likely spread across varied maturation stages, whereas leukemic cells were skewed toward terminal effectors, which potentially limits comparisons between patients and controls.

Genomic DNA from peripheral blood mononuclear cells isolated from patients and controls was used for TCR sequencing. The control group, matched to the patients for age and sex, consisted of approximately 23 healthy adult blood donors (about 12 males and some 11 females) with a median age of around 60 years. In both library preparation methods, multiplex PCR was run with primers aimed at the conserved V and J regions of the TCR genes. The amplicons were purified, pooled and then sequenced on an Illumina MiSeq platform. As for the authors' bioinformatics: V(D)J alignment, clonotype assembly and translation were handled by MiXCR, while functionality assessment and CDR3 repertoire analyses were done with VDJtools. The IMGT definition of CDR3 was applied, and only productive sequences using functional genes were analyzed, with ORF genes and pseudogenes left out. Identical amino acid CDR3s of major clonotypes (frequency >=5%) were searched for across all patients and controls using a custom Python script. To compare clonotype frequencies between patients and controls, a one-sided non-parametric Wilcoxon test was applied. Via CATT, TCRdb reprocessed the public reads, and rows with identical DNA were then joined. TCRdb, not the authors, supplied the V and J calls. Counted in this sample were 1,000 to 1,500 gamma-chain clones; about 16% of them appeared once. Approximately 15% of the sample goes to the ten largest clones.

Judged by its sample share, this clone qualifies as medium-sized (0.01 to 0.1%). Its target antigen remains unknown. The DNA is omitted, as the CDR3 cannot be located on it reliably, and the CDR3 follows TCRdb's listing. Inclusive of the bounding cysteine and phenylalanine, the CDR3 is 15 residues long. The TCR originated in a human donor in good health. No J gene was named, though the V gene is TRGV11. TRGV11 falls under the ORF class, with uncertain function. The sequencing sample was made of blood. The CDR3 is CTTVPAGLGTPEKLF.